This TCR beta chain was identified during a study of blood T cell repertoires in COVID-19. Study-wide context: Spain, Italy and the United States supplied samples that represented acute and convalescent COVID-19. PBMCs, B-cell-depleted T cells, or T cells were the source of the cDNA or gDNA that made up the material.

Germline V gives CDR1 MDHEN, CDR2 SYDVKM. The CDR3 is 16 residues long. The V gene lost 3 bases and the J gene lost 8 bases, with 17 bases spanning the gap. Per the original data handling: Amplification of reference gene primers provided the estimated nucleated cell counts. Assay: immunoSEQ multiplex PCR; the TCRdb copy retains only in-frame clones and omits some. V and J calls and clone size are as listed in that table; D and trimming were resolved from the DNA. The sample contains around 450,000 clones, roughly nine tenths of which appear only once. Participant-reported clinical history was the basis for cohort assignment.

The V gene is TRBV28, the J gene TRBJ1-6; tentative D call: TRBD1 (6 bases). This receptor was obtained from a woman under 30 with acute COVID-19. The specimen sequenced was PBMCs or T cells enriched from blood (not recorded which). The CDR3 nucleotides read TGTGCCAGCAGTTTCCTTTCGTCGAAGGGGGATTCACCCCTCCACTTT. Translated, it gives CASSFLSSKGDSPLHF.